Listed below are T cell receptor beta chains from one sample, sequenced in a study of blood T cell repertoires in COVID-19. Data came from immunoSEQ multiplex PCR; TCRdb stores just in-frame clones and leaves some out. The data contain nearly 250,000 clones, 70% to 85% of them seen just once; the ten biggest clones take up around 1.8%. Input material: peripheral blood. The receptors come from a woman aged 80 or older with acute or convalescent COVID-19. Each CDR3 is given with its conserved first and last residue. The D gene is left open where the match is weak. Expanded clones are given a class, and other clones once, few, many or no size at all.

j_call | d_call | cdr3_length | v_call | clone_size | cdr3_aa | cdr3_nt
TRBJ2-1 | TRBD1 | 15 | TRBV6-2/TRBV6-3 | . | CASSKEQGALNEQFF | TGTGCCAGCAGTAAGGAGCAGGGGGCGTTGAATGAGCAGTTCTTC
TRBJ2-7 | TRBD1 | 16 | TRBV29-1 | . | CSVHLAGQGIRYEQYF | TGCAGCGTACACTTGGCTGGACAGGGGATCAGATACGAGCAGTACTTC
TRBJ2-2 | . | 16 | TRBV7-2 | . | CASRALGGANTGELFF | TGTGCCAGCAGGGCACTAGGGGGGGCGAACACCGGGGAGCTGTTTTTT
TRBJ2-3 | . | 14 | TRBV9 | . | CASSVASSSDTQYF | TGTGCCAGCAGCGTAGCGTCGAGCTCAGATACGCAGTATTTT
TRBJ1-1 | TRBD1 | 15 | TRBV3-1/TRBV3-2 | . | CASSARGLRGTEAFF | TGTGCCAGCAGCGCCAGGGGGCTAAGGGGGACTGAAGCTTTCTTT
TRBJ2-2 | . | 17 | TRBV6-2/TRBV6-3 | . | CASSSAPRLANTGELFF | TGTGCCAGCAGTTCCGCCCCCCGGTTGGCGAACACCGGGGAGCTGTTTTTT
TRBJ2-7 | TRBD2 | 16 | TRBV13 | once | CASSLGLAGEGYEQYF | TGTGCCAGCAGCTTGGGACTAGCGGGAGAAGGGTACGAGCAGTACTTC
TRBJ1-3 | . | 15 | TRBV4-1 | . | CASSQEDNSGNTIYF | TGCGCCAGCAGCCAAGAGGACAACTCTGGAAACACCATATATTTT
TRBJ2-2 | . | 11 | TRBV30 | . | CAWSQTGELFF | TGTGCCTGGAGCCAGACCGGGGAGCTGTTTTTT
TRBJ2-7 | . | 15 | TRBV28 | . | CASSLPGGGSYEQYF | TGTGCCAGCAGTTTGCCCGGGGGAGGCTCCTACGAGCAGTACTTC
TRBJ2-7 | TRBD1 | 13 | TRBV7-2 | . | CASSYIQGFEQYF | TGTGCCAGCAGCTACATACAGGGGTTCGAGCAGTACTTC
TRBJ2-7 | . | 16 | TRBV30 | . | CAWSVFRGRGAYEQYF | TGTGCCTGGAGTGTATTTAGAGGGAGGGGGGCCTACGAGCAGTACTTC
TRBJ2-7 | TRBD1 | 17 | TRBV6-1 | . | CASSDGQGYGGLREQYF | TGTGCCAGCAGTGACGGACAGGGGTACGGGGGTCTGAGGGAGCAGTACTTC
TRBJ2-7 | . | 16 | TRBV7-2 | . | CASSRGVGTRPYEQYF | TGTGCCAGCAGCCGGGGGGTGGGGACAAGACCCTACGAGCAGTACTTC
TRBJ2-5 | TRBD2 | 17 | TRBV5-1 | . | CASSLHRLAGPRETQYF | TGCGCCAGCAGCTTGCATCGTCTAGCGGGTCCGCGAGAGACCCAGTACTTC
TRBJ1-2 | TRBD1 | 15 | TRBV6-5 | . | CASSYSDRANYGYTF | TGTGCCAGCAGTTATTCGGACAGGGCCAACTATGGCTACACCTTC
TRBJ2-7 | . | 13 | TRBV4-2 | . | CASSQGPEREQYF | TGTGCCAGCAGCCAAGGACCGGAGAGGGAGCAGTACTTC
TRBJ2-3 | . | 16 | TRBV27 | . | CASRTLNGIVEGTQYF | TGTGCCAGCAGGACCCTTAACGGGATAGTAGAGGGTACGCAGTATTTT
TRBJ2-7 | TRBD2 | 14 | TRBV28 | . | CASSLRTSGKEQYF | TGTGCCAGCAGTCTCCGGACTAGCGGGAAGGAGCAGTACTTC
TRBJ2-1 | . | 15 | TRBV5-6 | . | CASSLDLWRVDEQFF | TGTGCCAGCAGCTTGGATTTATGGCGGGTAGATGAGCAGTTCTTC
TRBJ2-1 | . | 15 | TRBV6-5 | . | CASKKERQTYNEQFF | TGTGCCAGCAAGAAAGAGAGGCAGACCTACAATGAGCAGTTCTTC
TRBJ2-3 | . | 15 | TRBV6-5 | . | CATGGATSSTDTQYF | TGTGCCACTGGGGGGGCGACCTCGAGCACAGATACGCAGTATTTT
TRBJ2-3 | TRBD2 | 16 | TRBV3-1/TRBV3-2 | . | CASRHSGAQNTDTQYF | TGTGCCAGCAGGCACAGCGGGGCACAAAACACAGATACGCAGTATTTT
TRBJ2-2 | TRBD2 | 17 | TRBV10-3 | . | CAISEASGGPNTGELFF | TGTGCCATCAGTGAGGCTAGCGGGGGGCCGAACACCGGGGAGCTGTTTTTT
TRBJ2-2 | . | 14 | TRBV9 | . | CASSNGLTTGELFF | TGTGCCAGCAGTAACGGACTGACCACCGGGGAGCTGTTTTTT
TRBJ1-6 | . | 14 | TRBV25-1 | few | CASSEARYNSPLHF | TGTGCCAGCAGTGAAGCCAGGTATAATTCACCCCTCCACTTT
TRBJ2-1 | . | 11 | TRBV20-1 | once | CSASRAAEQFF | TGCAGTGCTAGTCGAGCGGCTGAGCAGTTCTTC
TRBJ2-5 | . | 13 | TRBV11-2 | . | CASSLSGMETQYF | TGTGCCAGCAGCTTATCAGGGATGGAGACCCAGTACTTC
TRBJ1-1 | TRBD1 | 15 | TRBV6-6 | . | CASSYSGTVDTEAFF | TGTGCCAGCAGTTACTCCGGGACAGTGGACACTGAAGCTTTCTTT
TRBJ2-7 | TRBD2 | 14 | TRBV5-1 | . | CASSLTSEAYEQYF | TGCGCCAGCAGCTTAACTAGCGAGGCATACGAGCAGTACTTC
TRBJ2-3 | TRBD1 | 14 | TRBV10-3 | . | CAIRSGQGADTQYF | TGTGCCATCAGAAGCGGACAGGGGGCAGATACGCAGTATTTT
TRBJ2-7 | TRBD1 | 14 | TRBV3-1/TRBV3-2 | . | CASSNGQGIYEQYF | TGTGCCAGCAGCAATGGACAGGGGATCTACGAGCAGTACTTC
TRBJ1-5 | . | 14 | TRBV7-2 | . | CASSLSGVGQPQHF | TGTGCCAGCAGCTTATCGGGGGTGGGTCAGCCCCAGCATTTT
TRBJ1-4 | . | 15 | TRBV3-1/TRBV3-2 | . | CASSQQGRKNEKLFF | TGTGCCAGCAGCCAACAGGGAAGGAAGAATGAAAAACTGTTTTTT
TRBJ1-3 | . | 16 | TRBV7-6 | . | CASSAWQGGRGNTIYF | TGTGCCAGCAGCGCCTGGCAGGGCGGGAGAGGAAACACCATATATTTT
TRBJ1-3 | TRBD1 | 17 | TRBV5-6 | few | CASSERGQTFSGNTIYF | TGTGCCAGCAGCGAGAGGGGACAGACTTTCTCTGGAAACACCATATATTTT
TRBJ1-1 | . | 15 | TRBV10-3 | . | CATTPGVGINTEAFF | TGTGCCACCACACCAGGGGTCGGAATCAACACTGAAGCTTTCTTT
TRBJ2-1 | TRBD2 | 19 | TRBV19 | . | CASSPSTSGRAQIGNEQFF | TGTGCCAGTAGTCCCTCGACTAGCGGGAGGGCCCAGATTGGCAATGAGCAGTTCTTC
TRBJ1-5 | TRBD1 | 15 | TRBV4-2 | few | CASSQEGGGRVPQHF | TGTGCCAGCAGCCAAGAAGGAGGGGGCCGGGTGCCCCAGCATTTT
TRBJ2-5 | TRBD2 | 17 | TRBV19 | . | CASSTGIAGGRQETQYF | TGTGCCAGTAGTACCGGAATCGCGGGAGGTAGACAAGAGACCCAGTACTTC
TRBJ2-5 | TRBD1 | 18 | TRBV19 | . | CASSIEAGGVWVQETQYF | TGTGCCAGTAGTATCGAGGCAGGGGGTGTATGGGTGCAAGAGACCCAGTACTTC
TRBJ1-5 | TRBD1 | 15 | TRBV2 | few | CASSPGTGANQPQHF | TGTGCCAGCAGTCCCGGGACAGGGGCCAATCAGCCCCAGCATTTT
TRBJ1-4 | . | 10 | TRBV7-9 | . | CASGGEKLFF | TGTGCCAGCGGGGGGGAAAAACTGTTTTTT
TRBJ2-3 | TRBD2 | 15 | TRBV7-9 | . | CASSRTSGSPDTQYF | TGTGCCAGCAGCCGCACTAGCGGGAGCCCAGATACGCAGTATTTT
TRBJ1-1 | . | 14 | TRBV5-4 | . | CASSLVGEGTEAFF | TGTGCCAGCAGCTTGGTAGGGGAAGGCACTGAAGCTTTCTTT
TRBJ1-3 | TRBD1 | 16 | TRBV6-6 | once | CASSTRDRVSGNTIYF | TGTGCCAGCAGTACCCGGGACAGGGTCTCTGGAAACACCATATATTTT
TRBJ2-7 | . | 15 | TRBV7-9 | . | CASSFLGEVPYEQYF | TGTGCCAGCAGCTTTTTGGGGGAGGTACCCTACGAGCAGTACTTC
TRBJ2-7 | . | 14 | TRBV12-5 | . | CASGYRDSAYEQYF | TGTGCTAGTGGTTATAGGGACTCTGCCTACGAGCAGTACTTC
TRBJ2-2 | . | 14 | TRBV7-3 | few | CASSFDRNTGELFF | TGTGCCAGCAGCTTCGACAGGAACACCGGGGAGCTGTTTTTT
TRBJ2-2 | TRBD2 | 13 | TRBV4-2 | . | CAAGGGAGGELFF | TGTGCCGCGGGCGGGGGGGCCGGCGGGGAGCTGTTTTTT